This T cell receptor beta chain was captured in a study of cytomegalovirus exposure and HLA in healthy donors. Overall study context: Clustering assigned 81% of the roughly 370 genotyped donors to the Caucasian-associated ancestry cluster. Overall study results and limits: Serostatus for CMV was the only available immune exposure information. Whilst most TCR sequences proved rare, a subset of public TCRs occurred across many donors.

Points on this clone: The antigen is unknown.

With 60 Vbeta and 13 Jbeta primers, the PCR was carried out. Only in-frame clones appear in the TCRdb table, and some are missing; sequencing was by immunoSEQ multiplex PCR. Altogether 150,000 to 200,000 clones are present, roughly four fifths being singletons, with the ten largest covering 1%. Germline V gene lookup returns CDR1 SGHNT and CDR2 YYREEE (reference sequence). Trimming took 6 bases from V and 3 from J, leaving 22 bases between them. This CDR3 spans 16 amino acids. The sequence came from a woman aged 40 to 50 in good health and CMV-seronegative. The rearrangement joins TRBV5-4 to TRBJ2-7, with D possibly being TRBD1 (6 bases). The sample consisted of PBMCs. The CDR3 sequence is CASNRDIQGSRYEQYF. The CDR3 bases are TGTGCCAGCAACCGAGACATACAGGGATCCCGCTACGAGCAGTACTTC.